These 23 T cell receptor beta chains were all obtained from the same sample, sequenced in a study of T cell repertoires in cytomegalovirus infection. TCRdb recomputed calls from the reads with MiXCR, one row per CDR3 protein. The sample lists some 680,000 distinct CDR3 sequences, roughly 35% seen once, with under 3.5% in the top ten. The sample consisted of PBMCs. The source of these receptors is a human donor in good health (CMV status not recorded). Some clones in this sample may be carry-over from other donors' samples.

This clonotype was picked up many times. V usage is TRBV28 and J usage is TRBJ2-7; TRBD2 matches at 7 bases. This CDR3 has 15 amino acids. The V and J ends lost 1 base and 3 bases, in that order; junction bases with no gene match: 6. The germline gives CDR1 MDHEN, CDR2 SYDVKM. The CDR3 nucleotides are TGTGCCAGCAGTTTATTCGGGAGGATAAACTACGAGCAGTACTTC. Its translation: CASSLFGRINYEQYF. The full variable domain, in which reference TRBV28 and TRBJ2-7 provide the parts outside the CDR3, is DVKVTQSSRYLVKRTGEKVFLECVQDMDHENMFWYRQDPGLGLRLIYFSYDVKMKEKGDIPEGYSVSREKKERFSLILESASTNQTSMYLCASSLFGRINYEQYFGPGTRLTVT.

The sample holds many counts of this clonotype. The V and J genes are TRBV28 and TRBJ1-5; 7 nucleotides align to TRBD1. The V gene's germline CDR1 is MDHEN and CDR2 SYDVKM. This CDR3 is built from 13 residues. V dropped 6 bases and J dropped 4; count of bases not matched to a gene: 3. The CDR3 reads CASRRTGNQPQHF. The CDR3 region has the DNA TGTGCCAGCAGGCGGACAGGTAATCAGCCCCAGCATTTT.

This clonotype came up a few times. The chain links TRBV7-8 to TRBJ2-2; 9 nucleotides agree with TRBD1. J gave up 7 bases and V 6 bases, and 9 bases lay outside the gene matches. CDR1 and CDR2 from the germline V gene are SGHVS and FQNEAQ. This CDR3 spans 15 amino acids. Written as DNA, the CDR3 is TGTGCCAGCAGGAAGAAGACAGGGGGGGACGGGGAGCTGTTTTTT. Its translation: CASRKKTGGDGELFF.

The rearrangement uses TRBV20-1 and TRBJ1-6; D remains unclear. CDR1 and CDR2 from the germline V gene are DFQATT and SNEGSKA (reference sequence). V was clipped by 3 bases and J by 6 bases, with 9 bases between them. CDR3 length: 13 amino acids. The CDR3 loop is CSASGSANSPLHF. In nucleotides, the CDR3 is TGCAGTGCTAGTGGCAGTGCTAATTCACCCCTCCACTTT.

This clonotype was detected only a few times. J is TRBJ1-2 and V is TRBV15; no reliable D call. CDR3 length equals 15 residues. V lost 6 bases and J 5 bases, leaving 19 bases between the germline ends. Germline V CDR1 and CDR2: LNHNV, YYDKDF (reference sequence). Here the CDR3 reads CATRLRTASQYGYTF. CDR3 sequence (DNA): TGTGCCACCAGACTTAGGACGGCCAGTCAATATGGCTACACCTTC.

This clonotype has just a few counts. The gene calls are TRBV11-2 and TRBJ1-6; D not certain. The CDR3 loop spans 15 amino acids. The germline V and J ends were trimmed by 1 base and 10 bases, with 14 bases remaining between them. The germline V gene has CDR1 SGHAT and CDR2 FQNNGV. CDR3 sequence: CASSLVSGSRSPLHF. The CDR3 nucleotides are TGTGCCAGCAGCTTAGTATCTGGGTCGCGCTCACCCCTCCACTTT.

About this clonotype itself: Germline is not matched at one junction end, which may reflect a read error. The rearrangement joins TRBV7-8 to TRBJ1-6; D unclear. The CDR3 is 15 amino acids. The germline CDR1 and CDR2 sequences are SGHVS and FQNEAQ. CDR3 loop: CASSPSSGYNSPLRF. The CDR3 DNA sequence: TGTGCCAGCAGCCCATCCTCGGGATATAATTCACCCCTCCGCTTT.

The CDR3 DNA is TGTGCCAGCAGCTTAGTTAGACGCACTGAAGCTTTCTTT. Its protein product is CASSLVRRTEAFF. The gene calls are TRBV11-2 and TRBJ1-1; no clear D. Trimming shortened V by 1 base and J by 4 bases, and 7 bases separated the two germline ends. Germline V gene lookup returns CDR1 SGHAT and CDR2 FQNNGV. This CDR3 has 13 residues.

The rearrangement uses TRBV2 and TRBJ2-3; D could derive from TRBD1 or TRBD2 (5 bases each). The germline V gene has CDR1 SNHLY and CDR2 FYNNEI. The CDR3 has 16 amino acids. Between the trimmed V and J ends, which lost 4 bases and 0 bases, there was a span of 14 bases. CDR3 amino acids: CASSGTWTFSTDTQYF. The CDR3 nucleotides are TGTGCCAGCAGTGGGACTTGGACATTTAGCACAGATACGCAGTATTTT.

The chain carries TRBV28 and TRBJ2-7; D may be TRBD1 or TRBD2 (5 bases each). CDR3 length: 12 residues. Trimming cost V 6 bases and J 12 bases, with 18 bases left between them. From germline, CDR1 is MDHEN and CDR2 SYDVKM. The CDR3 protein is CASSSSQRDLYF. The CDR3 DNA is TGTGCCAGCAGCTCATCCCAACGGGACCTGTACTTC.

Only one count was recorded for this clonotype. V gene TRBV19 combines with J gene TRBJ2-7; D gene ambiguous. V was shortened by 0 bases and J by 3 bases, with 3 bases between the two germline ends. Germline V CDR1 and CDR2: LNHDA, SQIVND (reference sequence). The CDR3 is 12 residues long. The CDR3 spells CASSIDGYEQYF. CDR3 DNA: TGTGCCAGTAGTATAGACGGCTACGAGCAGTACTTC. Using reference TRBV19 and TRBJ2-7 for the parts outside the CDR3, the full variable domain is DGGITQSPKYLFRKEGQNVTLSCEQNLNHDAMYWYRQDPGQGLRLIYYSQIVNDFQKGDIAEGYSVSREKKESFPLTVTSAQKNPTAFYLCASSIDGYEQYFGPGTRLTVT.

V is TRBV20-1 and J is TRBJ1-1; no clear D. V was cut by 0 bases and J by 3 bases, with 14 bases left in between. Germline V gives CDR1 DFQATT, CDR2 SNEGSKA (reference sequence). This CDR3 contains 15 residues. The CDR3 region has the DNA TGCAGTGCTAGAGAACCCGAAAACTGGGACACTGAAGCTTTCTTT. This encodes CSAREPENWDTEAFF.

The chain combines TRBV6-2 or TRBV6-3 with TRBJ2-1; TRBD2 agrees at 9 bases. Trimming took 0 bases from V and 12 from J; bases not matched to a gene: 15. Germline CDR1 reads MNHEY; CDR2 reads SVGEGT. The CDR3 totals 17 residues. The chain's CDR3 is CASSYSPTSREGLGQFF. The DNA for the CDR3 is TGTGCCAGCAGTTACTCCCCGACTTCGCGGGAGGGCCTTGGGCAGTTCTTC.

A word on this clonotype: Just one base apart from a much larger clone, this may be a read error. This CDR3 is missing its conserved last phenylalanine or tryptophan, likely due to a read error. The V and J genes are TRBV7-2 and TRBJ1-2, with D possibly TRBD1 on 5 matching bases. Per the germline V gene, CDR1 is SGHTA and CDR2 is FQGNSA. Trimming left V 1 base short and J 1 base short, with 7 bases between. The CDR3 loop spans 14 amino acids. CDR3 sequence (DNA): TGTGCCAGCAGCTTAGGACAGCATAACTATGGCTACACCTTA. Translated: CASSLGQHNYGYTL.

The chain has TRBV19 and TRBJ1-1, with 8 bases lining up with TRBD1. CDR1 is LNHDA, CDR2 SQIVND, per germline (reference sequence). After removal of 5 bases from V and 11 bases from J, the junction contained 16 bases not matched to a gene. This CDR3 is 15 amino acids long. CDR3 nucleotide sequence: TGTGCCAGTAGTCTCCTTCGACAGGGGCGGATGGCGGCTTTCTTT. Protein: CASSLLRQGRMAAFF. The whole variable domain, remainder taken from reference TRBV19 and TRBJ1-1, is DGGITQSPKYLFRKEGQNVTLSCEQNLNHDAMYWYRQDPGQGLRLIYYSQIVNDFQKGDIAEGYSVSREKKESFPLTVTSAQKNPTAFYLCASSLLRQGRMAAFFGQGTRLTVV.

This clonotype occurred many times. J is TRBJ2-3 and V is TRBV7-2; 7 nucleotides align to TRBD2. CDR1 and CDR2 (germline): SGHTA, FQGNSA. Germline trimming cut 0 bases from V and 1 base from J; bases unmatched to any gene: 4. The CDR3 sequence is 16 residues long. CDR3 sequence: CASSLAISGGTDTQYF. The CDR3 DNA reads TGTGCCAGCAGCTTAGCGATCAGCGGGGGCACAGATACGCAGTATTTT.

The gene calls are TRBV4-1 and TRBJ1-2; D not resolved. The V end was cut by 2 bases, the J end by 7 bases, with 11 bases between. The length of the CDR3 is 13 residues. Germline V CDR1 and CDR2: MGHRA, YSYEKL. This chain's CDR3 is CASSQNADSGYTF. The CDR3 coding sequence is TGCGCCAGCAGCCAAAATGCGGACTCTGGCTACACCTTC.

Comments on this clonotype: Without the conserved terminal phenylalanine or tryptophan, this CDR3 likely stems from a read error. The gene calls are TRBV7-6 and TRBJ2-7, with no clear D. The CDR3 has 15 residues. Between the trimmed V and J ends, which lost 1 base and 2 bases, there was a span of 12 bases. Looked up from germline, CDR1 is SGHVS and CDR2 is FNYEAQ. CDR3 amino acids: CASSLVSDGTYEQYL. CDR3 nucleotide sequence: TGTGCCAGCAGCTTAGTTTCGGACGGAACCTACGAGCAGTACTTA.

This clonotype was picked up a small number of times. J is TRBJ2-5 and V is TRBV28, with D maybe TRBD1 (5 bases). The germline gives CDR1 MDHEN, CDR2 SYDVKM. Trimming took off 3 bases at V and 1 base at J, with 15 bases between the two ends. CDR3 length equals 16 residues. In DNA form, the CDR3 reads TGTGCCAGCAGTTTGGGGCTTATATTGCGCCAAGAGACCCAGTACTTC. Protein product: CASSLGLILRQETQYF. Variable domain in full (rest from reference TRBV28 and TRBJ2-5): DVKVTQSSRYLVKRTGEKVFLECVQDMDHENMFWYRQDPGLGLRLIYFSYDVKMKEKGDIPEGYSVSREKKERFSLILESASTNQTSMYLCASSLGLILRQETQYFGPGTRLLVL.

This clonotype was detected only a few times. The CDR3 loop is CASSPDGDYGYTF. DNA for the CDR3: TGTGCCAGCAGCCCCGACGGCGACTATGGCTACACCTTC. The rearrangement links TRBV11-2 to TRBJ1-2, with D hard to call. CDR1 and CDR2 (germline): SGHAT, FQNNGV. This CDR3 has 13 amino acids. Trimming took 5 bases from V and 3 from J, leaving 10 bases between them.

This sequence joins TRBV7-8 and TRBJ1-3, with D maybe TRBD1 (6 bases). The germline V gene has CDR1 SGHVS and CDR2 FQNEAQ. CDR3 size: 16 residues. With 5 bases removed from V and 0 bases from J, the gap between germline ends came to 14 bases. Here the CDR3 reads CASSHRVSSSGNTIYF. CDR3 nucleotides: TGTGCCAGCAGCCACAGGGTTTCCTCCTCTGGAAACACCATATATTTT.

The J gene is TRBJ1-2, the V gene TRBV20-1, with 7 bases that match TRBD1. The V gene end was trimmed by 1 base and the J gene end by 4 bases; junction bases not matched to a gene: 21. The CDR3 has 19 residues. The germline CDR1 and CDR2 sequences are DFQATT and SNEGSKA (reference sequence). Here the CDR3 reads CSARARAGQQLYISYGYTF. The CDR3 coding sequence is TGCAGTGCTAGAGCTCGAGCGGGACAGCAATTATATATTTCCTATGGCTACACCTTC.

This clonotype was picked up many times. V gene TRBV7-8 combines with J gene TRBJ2-7; 11 bases are shared with TRBD2. This CDR3 spans 14 amino acids. J lost 4 bases, V lost 4 bases, and 3 bases had no gene match. In germline, CDR1 is SGHVS, CDR2 FQNEAQ. The CDR3 region is CASSSGLAAYEQYF. The CDR3 nucleotides read TGTGCCAGCAGCTCGGGACTAGCGGCTTACGAGCAGTACTTC.